The clone carrying this T cell receptor (beta chain) showed up just once. The antigen is undetermined. Vbeta (60) and Jbeta (13) primers were used in the PCR. Clones were sequenced by immunoSEQ multiplex PCR, and TCRdb holds only the in-frame ones, with some missing. The table records under 200,000 clones, over 75% of them present only once. This entry belongs to a study of cytomegalovirus exposure and HLA in healthy donors. The CDR3 has 14 amino acids. Looked up from germline, CDR1 is PRHDT and CDR2 is FYEKMQ (reference sequence). Losses at the gene ends were 3 bases for V and 7 bases for J; bases not matched to a gene: 8. Overall study findings and caveats: A missense DCLRE1C variant was associated with V- and J-gene trimming of TCR beta chains in a later analysis, and an independent cohort replicated the association. Later analysis suggested links between common viral pathogens and several top significant clusters. Sequences of the TCR beta chain were said to predict the HLA-A and HLA-B alleles of most subjects accurately.

V gene TRBV13 combines with J gene TRBJ1-1; 7 positions match TRBD1. Sequencing was carried out using PBMCs. The TCR comes from a man aged 45-60 years in good health and CMV-seronegative. Here the CDR3 DNA reads TGTGCCAGCAGCTTCAGGGGGGAAGGTCTTGAAGCTTTCTTT. This translates into CASSFRGEGLEAFF.